This TCR beta chain was identified during a study of blood T cell repertoires in COVID-19. V shed 5 bases, J shed 9 bases, and the junction held 9 bases outside the gene matches. Germline V gives CDR1 SGHTA, CDR2 FQGTGA. This CDR3 is 15 amino acids long. This table comes from immunoSEQ multiplex PCR, and its TCRdb copy is limited to in-frame clones, with some not included. The repertoire holds under 200,000 clones, about four fifths seen once, with around 10% in the top ten. The rearrangement links TRBV7-3 to TRBJ2-1; 11 bases align to TRBD2. Sequencing input: PBMCs or T cells enriched from blood (not recorded which). The source is a man aged 45 to 65 who had recovered from COVID-19. The CDR3: CASSTPGLAESEQFF. CDR3 DNA: TGTGCCAGCAGCACCCCGGGACTAGCGGAAAGTGAGCAGTTCTTC.